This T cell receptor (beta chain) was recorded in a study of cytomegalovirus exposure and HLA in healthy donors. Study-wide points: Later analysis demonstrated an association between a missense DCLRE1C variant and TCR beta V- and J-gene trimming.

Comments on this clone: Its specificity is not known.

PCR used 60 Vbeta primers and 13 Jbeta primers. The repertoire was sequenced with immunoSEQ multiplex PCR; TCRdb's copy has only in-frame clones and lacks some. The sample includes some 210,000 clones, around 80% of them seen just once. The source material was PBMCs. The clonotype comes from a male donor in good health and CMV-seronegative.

The CDR3 reads CAISVSSNRAYEQYF. In DNA, the CDR3 is TGTGCCATCAGTGTCTCTAGCAACCGGGCCTACGAGCAGTACTTC. The chain uses TRBV10-3 and TRBJ2-7; D is possibly TRBD2 (5 bases). The CDR3 consists of 15 residues. V was cut by 4 bases and J by 2 bases, with 15 bases left in between. Germline-derived CDR1 and CDR2 are ENHRY and SYGVKD.